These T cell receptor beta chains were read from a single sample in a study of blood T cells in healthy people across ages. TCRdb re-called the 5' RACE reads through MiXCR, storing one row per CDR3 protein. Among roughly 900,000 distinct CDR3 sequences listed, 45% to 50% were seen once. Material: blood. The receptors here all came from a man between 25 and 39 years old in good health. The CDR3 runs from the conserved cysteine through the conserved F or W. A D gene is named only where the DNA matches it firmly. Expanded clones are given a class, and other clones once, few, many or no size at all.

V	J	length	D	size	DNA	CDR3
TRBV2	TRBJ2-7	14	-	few	TGTGCCAGCACTGGAGGGGAAGCAGGGTACGAGCAGTACTTC	CASTGGEAGYEQYF
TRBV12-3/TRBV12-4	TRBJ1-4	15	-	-	TGTGCCAGCAGTTTCGTGGCAGGGACTAATGAAAAACTGTTTTTT	CASSFVAGTNEKLFF
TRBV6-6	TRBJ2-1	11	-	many	TGTGCCACCACAGCGTACAATGAGCAGTTCTTC	CATTAYNEQFF
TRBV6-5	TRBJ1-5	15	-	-	TGTGCCAGCAGTTCCACTGGGGTTCTCAATCAGCCCCAGCATTTT	CASSSTGVLNQPQHF
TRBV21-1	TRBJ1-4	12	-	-	TGTGCCAGCAGCACCAGAAATGAAAAACTGTTTTTT	CASSTRNEKLFF
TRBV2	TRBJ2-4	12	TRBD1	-	TGTGCCAGCGGGGGACAGGGCAACATTCAGTACTTC	CASGGQGNIQYF
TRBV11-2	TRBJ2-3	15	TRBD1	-	TGTGCCAGCAGCTTAGTGGACAGGAGCACAGATACGCAGTATTTT	CASSLVDRSTDTQYF
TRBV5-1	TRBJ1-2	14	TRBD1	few	TGCGCCAGCAGCTCGACAGGGGACGACTATGGCTACACCTTC	CASSSTGDDYGYTF
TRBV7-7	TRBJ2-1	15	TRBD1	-	TGTGCCAGCAGCTTAACCCGGACAGGGAATGAGGAGCAGTTCTTC	CASSLTRTGNEEQFF
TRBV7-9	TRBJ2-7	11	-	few	TGTGCCAGCAGCTTTAGCGCCGAGCAGTACTTC	CASSFSAEQYF
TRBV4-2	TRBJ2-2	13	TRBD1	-	TGTGCCAACAGCCAAGACAGGGACGGGGAGCTGTTTTTT	CANSQDRDGELFF
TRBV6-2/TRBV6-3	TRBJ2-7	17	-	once	TGTGCCAGCAGTTACTCGAAGGGTCTACTTCACCTATACGAGCAGTACTTC	CASSYSKGLLHLYEQYF
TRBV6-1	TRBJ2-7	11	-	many	TGTGCCAGCAGGACAGTCAACGAGCAGTACTTC	CASRTVNEQYF
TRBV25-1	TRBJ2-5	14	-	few	TGTGCCAGCAGTGACCCCGGGAGCCAAGAGACCCAGTACTTC	CASSDPGSQETQYF
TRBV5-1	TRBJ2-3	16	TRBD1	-	TGCGCCAGCAGCGGAGGACAGGTTCATAGCACAGAGACGCAGTATTTT	CASSGGQVHSTETQYF
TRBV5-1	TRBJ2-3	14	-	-	TGCGCCAGCAGCCCCGGGACCCGGGCAGATACGCAGTATTTT	CASSPGTRADTQYF
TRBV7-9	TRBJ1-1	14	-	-	TGTGCCAGCAGCTTAGCGTCACTTCCCACTGAAGCTTTCTTT	CASSLASLPTEAFF
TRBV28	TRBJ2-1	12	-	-	TGTGCCAGCAGTTGGGGGATTAGCGAGCAGTTCTTC	CASSWGISEQFF
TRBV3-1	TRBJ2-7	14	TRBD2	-	TGTGCCAGCAGCCCGGGACTAGCGGTCTACGAGCAGTACTTC	CASSPGLAVYEQYF
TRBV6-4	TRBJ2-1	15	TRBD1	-	TGTGCCAGCAGTGCCGCGACAGGGTACTACAATGAGCAGTTCTTC	CASSAATGYYNEQFF
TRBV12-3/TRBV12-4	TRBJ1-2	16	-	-	TGTGCCAGCAGCCAATTCGGGGACTTGGGGGCCTATGGCTACACCTTC	CASSQFGDLGAYGYTF
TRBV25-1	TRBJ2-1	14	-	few	TGTGCCAGCAGAGGACTCAACCCCTACAATGAGCAGTTCTTC	CASRGLNPYNEQFF
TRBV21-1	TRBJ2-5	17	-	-	TGTGCCAGCAGCAAATCTCCAAGGACTAGGGGAAGAGAGACCCAGTACTTC	CASSKSPRTRGRETQYF
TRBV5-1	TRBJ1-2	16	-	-	TGCGCCAGCCAACTGCAACCCAGGGACGGTAACTATGGCTACACCTTC	CASQLQPRDGNYGYTF
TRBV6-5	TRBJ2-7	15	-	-	TGTGCCAGCAGTTACTCGGAGTTTCGGTCCTACGAGCAGTACTTC	CASSYSEFRSYEQYF
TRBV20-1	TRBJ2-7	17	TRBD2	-	TGCAGTGCTAGAGTTCCCCTTAGACTAGCGGGGGGATATGAGCAGTACTTC	CSARVPLRLAGGYEQYF
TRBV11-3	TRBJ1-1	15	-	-	TGTGCCAGCAGCCTCTCACCAAAGGGCAACACTGAAGCTTTCTTT	CASSLSPKGNTEAFF
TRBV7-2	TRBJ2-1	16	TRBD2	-	TGTGCCAGCAGCTTAGGGGGGGGAGGACGCTACAATGAGCAGTTCTTC	CASSLGGGGRYNEQFF
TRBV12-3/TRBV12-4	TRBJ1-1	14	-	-	TGTGCCAGCAGTGGGGGGCCCATGAACACTGAAGCTTTCTTT	CASSGGPMNTEAFF
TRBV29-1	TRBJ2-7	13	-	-	TGCAGCATCAAGGCCCACAGCTCCTACGAGCAGTACTTC	CSIKAHSSYEQYF
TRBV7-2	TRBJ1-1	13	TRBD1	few	TGTGCCAGCAGCTGGGGACAGTCCCCTGAAGCTTTCTTT	CASSWGQSPEAFF
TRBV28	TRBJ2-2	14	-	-	TGTGCCAGCAGTTTAGTGGCGATGGTCGGGGAGCTGTTTTTT	CASSLVAMVGELFF
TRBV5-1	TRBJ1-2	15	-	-	TGCGCCAGCAGCTCACCTCAGGGGCTCGACTATGGCTACACCTTC	CASSSPQGLDYGYTF
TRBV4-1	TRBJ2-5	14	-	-	TGCGCCAGCAGCCAAGATGGTAGCCAAGAGACCCAGTACTTC	CASSQDGSQETQYF
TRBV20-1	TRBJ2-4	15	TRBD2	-	TGCAGTGCTAGGAGTAGCGGGGGGGCCGAAAACATTCAGTACTTC	CSARSSGGAENIQYF
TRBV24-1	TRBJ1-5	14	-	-	TGTGCCACCAGTGAAGGGTATAGCAATCAGCCCCAGCATTTT	CATSEGYSNQPQHF
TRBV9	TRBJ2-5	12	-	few	TGTGCCAGCAGCGCGAAAAAAGAGACCCAGTACTTC	CASSAKKETQYF
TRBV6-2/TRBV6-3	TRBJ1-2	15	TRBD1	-	TGTGCCAGCAGTTACTCGAGGGGACAGTCCTATGGCTACACCTTC	CASSYSRGQSYGYTF
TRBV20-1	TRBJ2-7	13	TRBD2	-	TGCAGTGCTAGAGGGCTAGCGGGCCACGAGCAGTACTTC	CSARGLAGHEQYF
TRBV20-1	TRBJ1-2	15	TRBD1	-	TGCAGTGCTAGCGGGACAGGGTATGGTGACTATGGCTACACCTTC	CSASGTGYGDYGYTF
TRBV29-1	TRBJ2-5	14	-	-	TGCAGCGCCTGGGGGGCGCTGACCCAAGAGACCCAGTACTTC	CSAWGALTQETQYF
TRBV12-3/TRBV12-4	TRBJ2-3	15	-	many	TGTGCCAGCAGACAGGACCGCGGCGGGTCAGATACGCAGTATTTT	CASRQDRGGSDTQYF
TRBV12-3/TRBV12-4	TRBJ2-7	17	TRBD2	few	TGTGCCAGCAGCTCTACCCTGACTAGCGGGGGGTCCTACGAGCAGTACTTC	CASSSTLTSGGSYEQYF
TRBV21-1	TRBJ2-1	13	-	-	TGTGCCAGCAGCAATTTCTTAGGGAATGAGCAGTTCTTC	CASSNFLGNEQFF
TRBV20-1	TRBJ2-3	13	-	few	TGCAGTGCTAGAGATCCCCAGGGGGATACGCAGTATTTT	CSARDPQGDTQYF
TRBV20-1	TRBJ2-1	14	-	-	TGCAGTGCTAGCTCCAGGATCTCCTACAATGAGCAGTTCTTC	CSASSRISYNEQFF
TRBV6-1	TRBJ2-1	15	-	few	TGTGCCAGCAGTGGTGGGCGGGGTACTTACAATGAGCAGTTCTTC	CASSGGRGTYNEQFF
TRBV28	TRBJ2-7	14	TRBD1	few	TGTGCCAGCAGTGAGACCGGGACAGTCTACGAGCAGTACTTC	CASSETGTVYEQYF
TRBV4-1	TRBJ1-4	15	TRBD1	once	TGCGCCAGCAGCCAGATTGACAGGGCGTATGAAAAACTGTTTTTT	CASSQIDRAYEKLFF
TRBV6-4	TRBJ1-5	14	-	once	TGTGCCAGCAGTGACGGCCCAACCCATCAGCCCCAGCATTTT	CASSDGPTHQPQHF
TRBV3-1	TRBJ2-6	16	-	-	TGTGCCAGCAGCCAAGGGGTCCACTCTGGGGCCAACGTCCTGACTTTC	CASSQGVHSGANVLTF
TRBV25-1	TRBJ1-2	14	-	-	TGTGCCAGCAGCGAGCCCGAGACAGTGTATGGCTACACCTTC	CASSEPETVYGYTF
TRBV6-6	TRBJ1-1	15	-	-	TGTGCCAGCAGCCGGGACGCGAGGTTAAACACTGAAGCTTTCTTT	CASSRDARLNTEAFF
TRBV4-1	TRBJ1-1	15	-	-	TGCGCCAGCAGCCAAGGGCCCTTAACGAACACTGAAGCTTTCTTT	CASSQGPLTNTEAFF